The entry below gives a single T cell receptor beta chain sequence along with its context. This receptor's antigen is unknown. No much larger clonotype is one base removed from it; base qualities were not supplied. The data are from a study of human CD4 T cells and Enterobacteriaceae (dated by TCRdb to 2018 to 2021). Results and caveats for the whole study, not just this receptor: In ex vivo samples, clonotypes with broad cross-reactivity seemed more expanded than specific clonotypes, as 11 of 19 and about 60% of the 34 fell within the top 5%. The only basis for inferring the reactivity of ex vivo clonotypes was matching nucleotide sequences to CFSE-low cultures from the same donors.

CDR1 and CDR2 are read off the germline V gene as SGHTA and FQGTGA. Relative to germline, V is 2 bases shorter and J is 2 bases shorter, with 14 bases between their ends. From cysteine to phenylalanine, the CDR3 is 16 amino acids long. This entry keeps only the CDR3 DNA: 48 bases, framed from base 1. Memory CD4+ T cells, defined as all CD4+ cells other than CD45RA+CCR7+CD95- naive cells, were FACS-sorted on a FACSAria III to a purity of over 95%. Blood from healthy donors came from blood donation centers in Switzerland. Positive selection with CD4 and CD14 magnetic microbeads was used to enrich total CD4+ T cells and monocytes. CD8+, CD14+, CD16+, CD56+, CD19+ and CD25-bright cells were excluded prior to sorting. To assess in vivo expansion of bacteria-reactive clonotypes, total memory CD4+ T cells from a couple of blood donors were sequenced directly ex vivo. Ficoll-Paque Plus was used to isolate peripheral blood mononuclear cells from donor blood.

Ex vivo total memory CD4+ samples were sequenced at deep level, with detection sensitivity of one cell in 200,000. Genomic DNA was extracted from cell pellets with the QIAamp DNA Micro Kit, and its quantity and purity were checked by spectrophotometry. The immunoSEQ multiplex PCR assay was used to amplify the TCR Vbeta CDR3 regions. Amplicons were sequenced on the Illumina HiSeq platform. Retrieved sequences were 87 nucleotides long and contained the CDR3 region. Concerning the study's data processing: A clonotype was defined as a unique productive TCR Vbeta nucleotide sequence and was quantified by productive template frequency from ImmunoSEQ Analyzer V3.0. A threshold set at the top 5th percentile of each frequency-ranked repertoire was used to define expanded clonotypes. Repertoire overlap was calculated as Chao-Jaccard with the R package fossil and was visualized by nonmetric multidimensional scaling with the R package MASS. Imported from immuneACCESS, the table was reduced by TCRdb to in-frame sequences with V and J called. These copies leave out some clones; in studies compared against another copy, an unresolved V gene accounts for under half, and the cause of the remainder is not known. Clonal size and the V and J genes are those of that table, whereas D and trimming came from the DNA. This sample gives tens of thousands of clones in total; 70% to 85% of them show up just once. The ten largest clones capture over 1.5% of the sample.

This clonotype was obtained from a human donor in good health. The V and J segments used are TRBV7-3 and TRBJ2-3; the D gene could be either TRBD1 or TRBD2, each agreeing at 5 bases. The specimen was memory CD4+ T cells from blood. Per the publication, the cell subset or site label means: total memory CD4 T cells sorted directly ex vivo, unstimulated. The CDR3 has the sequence CASSLGTASDTDTQYF. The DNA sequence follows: TGTGCCAGCAGCTTAGGGACGGCGTCAGACACAGATACGCAGTATTTT.